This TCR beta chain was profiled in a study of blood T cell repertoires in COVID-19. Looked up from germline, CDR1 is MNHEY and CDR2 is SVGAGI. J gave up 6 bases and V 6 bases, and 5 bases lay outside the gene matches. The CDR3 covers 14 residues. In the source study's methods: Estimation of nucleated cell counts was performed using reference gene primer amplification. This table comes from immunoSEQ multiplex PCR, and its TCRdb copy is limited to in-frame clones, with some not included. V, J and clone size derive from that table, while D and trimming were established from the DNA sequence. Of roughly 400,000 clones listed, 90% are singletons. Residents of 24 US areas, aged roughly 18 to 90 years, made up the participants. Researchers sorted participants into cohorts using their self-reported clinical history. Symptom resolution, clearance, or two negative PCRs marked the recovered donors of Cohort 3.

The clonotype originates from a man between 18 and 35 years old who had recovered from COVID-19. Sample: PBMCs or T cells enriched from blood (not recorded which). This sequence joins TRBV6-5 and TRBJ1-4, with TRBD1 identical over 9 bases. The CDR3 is CASSRDRVDEKLFF. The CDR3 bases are TGTGCCAGCAGCCGGGACAGGGTGGATGAAAAACTGTTTTTT.